This T cell receptor (beta chain) was captured in a study of blood T cell repertoires in COVID-19. The repertoire was sequenced with immunoSEQ multiplex PCR; TCRdb's copy has only in-frame clones and lacks some. The data contain about 210,000 clones, 75% to 85% of them seen just once; the ten biggest clones take up about 5%. On this clone itself: This sample also contains other DNA sequences that code for the same CDR3.

This CDR3 contains 14 residues. V lost 2 bases, J lost 2 bases, and 7 bases lay in between. The germline V gene has CDR1 LGHDT and CDR2 YNNKEL (reference sequence). The V and J genes are TRBV3-1 (or the pseudogene TRBV3-2) and TRBJ1-3, with TRBD1 as a possible D gene (5 bases). Sequenced input: peripheral blood. This TCR derives from a woman in her sixties or seventies with COVID-19, enrolled during active disease. DNA of the CDR3: TGTGCCAGCAGCCAACAAGGGGCTGGAAACACCATATATTTT. Amino acids: CASSQQGAGNTIYF.